This T cell receptor (beta chain) was profiled in a study of cytomegalovirus exposure and HLA in healthy donors (dated by TCRdb to about 2017). In terms of the full investigation: In an earlier analysis of 587 of the donors, 276 Gb of sequence data and approximately 100 million unique TCR beta sequences from 150 million to 200 million T cells were reported. Approximately 300 gigabases of sequencing data and 70 million to 95 million unique TCR sequences made up an early release that covered over 550 HLA-typed donors. The genetic ancestry cluster associated with self-reported Caucasian donors included about 81% of the 300 to 450 genotyped donors. The aim of the study was to test whether cataloging public T cell receptors could identify signatures of past pathogen exposure. The study used immunosequencing to profile the T cell repertoires of 666 subjects and linked those repertoires to cytomegalovirus serostatus. In addition to the first cohort of roughly 700 subjects, a separate validation cohort of some 120 different subjects was used. To predict cytomegalovirus infection status, the study combined high-throughput TCR immunosequencing, statistical association of individual TCRs with disease status, and machine learning. In a later analysis, previously published TCR beta repertoires from 666 donors were re-analyzed and high-resolution HLA genotyping was added so that TCR occurrence patterns could be studied. In the later analysis, no new phenotypic data were used to find candidate immune exposures; instead, reliance was placed on TCR beta sequences and their occurrence across donors. To decide whether each TCR beta V gene segment behaved as functional or pseudogenic, an earlier analysis of 587 of the donors relied on high-throughput TCR beta sequencing. Alongside the repertoire data, information on donor age, sex, ethnicity and CMV serostatus was compiled. In a later genetic analysis, genome-wide SNP genotypes for about 55% of the 666 donors were used, and that subset was treated as a discovery cohort. All discovery cohort repertoires had been generated on a single sequencing platform. Both class I and class II loci were covered by HLA typing, at four-digit resolution. The number of donors typed differed by locus, with roughly 629-640 for A, B, C, DRB1 and DQB1, roughly 550 for DQA1, 600 to 610 for DPA1, and approximately 470 for DPB1. Roughly five DR-DQ haplotypes were treated as single units for association and clustering because of strong linkage in the cohort. Across roughly 420 genotyped donors of the cohort, an average of 235,054 unique TCR beta nucleotide sequences per donor were sequenced, and roughly 17% of those sequences were non-productive. Paper-wide results and their limitations: In the study, approximately 160 TCR beta chains were listed as associated with cytomegalovirus. In both the original and validation cohorts, the classifier was reported to diagnose cytomegalovirus status with high specificity and sensitivity. For the cohort, immune exposure information was limited to CMV serostatus. In an earlier analysis of 587 of the donors, most TCR beta V segments were observed in productive rearrangements about 90% or about 30% of the time, broadly matching IMGT annotations. In a later analysis, TCR association rates were found to vary across HLA loci, with the most associated TCRs seen for DRB1 alleles and the fewest for HLA-C alleles. A later analysis associated about 17,000 TCR beta sequences with specific HLA alleles at a false discovery rate of 0.05. Some 16 rarely observed V segments, including chromosome 9 orphons, were excluded from the earlier analysis of almost 600 of the donors because counts were too low. Compared with the approximately 600-donor mean, donors in an Asian-associated ancestry cluster had fewer N-insertions in productive TCRs, according to a later genetic analysis. In this cohort, only TCR beta chains were sequenced, and detectable features were limited by the absence of alpha or paired-chain data. Because the 87-base-pair reads could not distinguish some IMGT-functional V segments, including TRBV6-2 and TRBV6-3, those segments were excluded. Because HLA typing was unavailable for some donors at each locus, only the typed subset was used in association tests. Strong co-occurrence of HLA alleles, especially DR and DQ, made assigning TCR associations to individual alleles difficult. Linkage disequilibrium might explain the correlated functional status among segregating V segments, but an unknown experimental factor could not be excluded. The authors suggested that the approach could potentially be extended to other disease states and immunological phenotypes. A later analysis reported that several top co-occurrence clusters appeared linked to parvovirus B19, influenza, CMV and Epstein-Barr virus. A further reported finding was that TCR beta sequences accurately predicted the HLA-A and HLA-B alleles for most subjects in the first cohort. Most TCR sequences were observed very rarely across donors, whereas some public TCRs were present in many individuals. In a later genetic analysis, a missense DCLRE1C variant was associated with V-gene and J-gene trimming of TCR beta chains, and the association was replicated in an independent cohort. A cluster of highly shared sequence variants was judged likely to represent a technical artifact of the sequencing pipeline. A few of the identified cytomegalovirus-associated TCR beta chains were confirmed in vitro to be specific for cytomegalovirus antigens. Most CMV-associated TCR beta chains appeared to be HLA-restricted in a later analysis, and the HLA associations seemed to be driven largely by CMV exposure. A later analysis found that HLA-associated TCR beta chains were more clonally expanded and had lower generation probabilities than equally common non-associated chains. Sequencing depth was assumed to be roughly uniform across donors in the presence/absence analyses, though that assumption may not hold.

As to this clone: No cognate antigen has been identified for it. No base quality information exists; no much larger clone differs at one position.

The cohort was made up of approximately 700 healthy bone marrow donors. Cohort members were all nominally healthy when sampled, although unrecorded immune exposures were likely present. The donor tested CMV seronegative, placing the donor among the 350 to 400 seronegative members of the cohort. A peripheral blood sample was provided by each donor, and peripheral blood mononuclear cells were used for TCR beta sequencing. Genomic DNA was extracted from the blood cell samples with the Qiagen DNeasy Blood Extraction Kit. Library construction relied on the immunoSEQ multiplex PCR assay. For the multiplex PCR, a mixture combining 60 forward primers for TCR Vbeta segments and 13 reverse primers for TCR Jbeta segments was used. The CDR3 region of rearranged TCR beta genes was amplified from genomic DNA by a multiplex PCR assay. Amplified TCR beta libraries were sequenced as 87-base-pair reads on the Illumina HiSeq System. Per the original workflow: In a later analysis, 77 million or so unique TCR beta chains were counted across the roughly 610 repertoires, and about 9.9 million of these chains were shared by at least two donors. Raw reads were error-corrected and collapsed into unique sequences by a nearest-neighbor algorithm in which closely related sequences were merged to remove PCR and sequencing errors. V, D and J gene segments were assigned by aligning CDR3 sequences to IMGT reference sequences. For a sequence to be retained, a match of at least six nucleotides was required to both a V gene segment and a J gene segment. Rearrangements were classified as productive when the CDR3 lacked stop codons and remained in frame with V and J, and all other rearrangements were classified as non-productive. Following IMGT convention, CDR3 was defined as the stretch from the second conserved V-encoded cysteine to the conserved J-encoded phenylalanine. In an earlier analysis of more than 550 of the donors, sequences lacking an unambiguous match to a single V gene segment were excluded. In an earlier analysis of 587 of the donors, V segments were called functional above 56.7% productive rearrangements and were called segregating when the between-donor standard deviation exceeded 5%. A statistical classification framework was built to diagnose cytomegalovirus status from the catalog of TCR beta chain sequences. In a later analysis, V and J genes were assigned by comparing TCR nucleotide sequences against IMGT/GENE-DB human TR gene sequences. A later analysis assigned CDR3 sequences and most-parsimonious VDJ recombination scenarios with the TCRdist pipeline. In a later analysis, each TCR beta chain was defined by its CDR3 amino acid sequence together with its V-gene family, and reads without a unique V-gene family were excluded. In a later analysis, 450 to 600 highly shared, low-generation-probability nucleotide sequences were removed to address suspected cross-contamination and a sequencing artifact. For each public chain, a later analysis derived a clonal expansion index from normalized ranks of inferred template counts within each repertoire. A later analysis computed generation probabilities with a VDJ recombination model fitted to out-of-frame rearrangements, and checked the results against IGoR. In a later analysis, TCR-TCR, TCR-HLA and TCR-CMV co-occurrence was scored with hypergeometric tests, and a repertoire-size bias correction was applied to TCR pairs. A later analysis estimated false discovery rates by permuting HLA or CMV assignments 20 times. In a later analysis, co-occurring TCRs were grouped with DBSCAN, and TCRdist sequence similarity was added when clustering was performed within HLA-allele-positive subsets. Repertoires with fewer than 30,000 or more than 120,000 public chains, plus five repertoires with anomalous nucleotide sharing, were excluded from co-occurrence clustering. TCRdb holds this immuneACCESS table with in-frame rearrangements only. Some clones are missing; in checked studies, unresolved V genes explain under half, and the rest has no known cause. D and trimming were read from the DNA, whereas the V and J calls and clone size are those reported in that table. The sample records more than 140,000 clones, almost 85% of which are singletons. The biggest ten clones account for 1.5% to 2% of the sample.

From the cysteine through the phenylalanine, the CDR3 covers 15 amino acids. CDR3 DNA only is kept here, 45 bases in frame from base 1. As encoded in the germline V gene, CDR1 is SGHTA while CDR2 is FQGNSA. The receptor was isolated from a woman aged 40 to 49 in good health and CMV-seronegative. The sample consisted of PBMCs. The chain joins TRBV7-2 to TRBJ2-5, and perhaps TRBD1 as D gene, on 5 matching bases. Judging by the DNA end, TRBJ2-7 fits better; the J call may be wrong. The CDR3 in this case is CASSLGLGQGYEQYF. The DNA sequence follows: TGTGCCAGCAGCTTAGGATTAGGGCAGGGCTACGAGCAGTACTTC.